These T cell receptor beta chains were read from a single sample in a study of T cell responses to AZD1222 COVID-19 vaccine. TCRdb keeps only in-frame clones here, not all; method: immunoSEQ multiplex PCR. The sample records fewer than 80,000 clones, approximately 85% being singletons. Sequencing used peripheral blood, obtained on day 0 of MenACWY control vaccination. These receptors were taken from an adult in good health. CDR3s include the opening cysteine and the closing phenylalanine or tryptophan. The order of the fields is D gene, V gene, clone size, J gene, CDR3 protein, CDR3 DNA. The D gene is left open where the match is weak. Not every row has a clone size; where given, it reads once, few, many or a size class.

d_gene: TRBD1; v_gene: TRBV7-2; abundance: few; j_gene: TRBJ1-4; CDR3aa: CASRLGRTGDVGEKLFF; CDR3nt: TGTGCCAGCAGGCTAGGCCGGACAGGGGACGTGGGTGAAAAACTGTTTTTT
d_gene: .; v_gene: TRBV5-4; abundance: few; j_gene: TRBJ1-1; CDR3aa: CASSLVDGAEAFF; CDR3nt: TGTGCCAGCAGCTTGGTTGATGGCGCTGAAGCTTTCTTT
d_gene: .; v_gene: TRBV9; abundance: .; j_gene: TRBJ2-1; CDR3aa: CASSPSGDIAYNEQFF; CDR3nt: TGTGCCAGCAGCCCCTCGGGGGACATAGCCTACAATGAGCAGTTCTTC
d_gene: .; v_gene: TRBV11-2; abundance: .; j_gene: TRBJ1-4; CDR3aa: CASSLSFATNEKLFF; CDR3nt: TGTGCCAGCAGCTTGAGCTTTGCAACTAATGAAAAACTGTTTTTT
d_gene: .; v_gene: TRBV10-3; abundance: .; j_gene: TRBJ1-2; CDR3aa: CASNQGERNGYTF; CDR3nt: TGTGCCTCCAACCAGGGTGAGCGGAATGGCTACACCTTC
d_gene: .; v_gene: TRBV28; abundance: .; j_gene: TRBJ2-5; CDR3aa: CASSFVGETQYF; CDR3nt: TGTGCCAGCAGTTTTGTGGGTGAGACCCAGTACTTC
d_gene: .; v_gene: TRBV7-8; abundance: .; j_gene: TRBJ2-7; CDR3aa: CASSNRVESSYEQYF; CDR3nt: TGTGCCAGCAGCAACAGGGTGGAGAGCTCCTACGAGCAGTACTTC
d_gene: .; v_gene: TRBV7-9; abundance: few; j_gene: TRBJ2-2; CDR3aa: CASSLRPNTGELFF; CDR3nt: TGTGCCAGCAGCTTAAGGCCCAACACCGGGGAGCTGTTTTTT
d_gene: .; v_gene: TRBV11-3; abundance: .; j_gene: TRBJ2-2; CDR3aa: CASSLDTRVKGGELFF; CDR3nt: TGTGCCAGCAGCTTAGATACCAGGGTAAAAGGCGGGGAGCTGTTTTTT
d_gene: .; v_gene: TRBV28; abundance: few; j_gene: TRBJ2-7; CDR3aa: CASSTLSGLGGHEQYF; CDR3nt: TGTGCCAGCAGTACGCTCTCGGGACTTGGGGGGCATGAGCAGTACTTC
d_gene: TRBD2; v_gene: TRBV4-1; abundance: .; j_gene: TRBJ2-3; CDR3aa: CASSQDPGLETDTQYF; CDR3nt: TGCGCCAGCAGCCAAGACCCGGGACTAGAAACAGATACGCAGTATTTT
d_gene: TRBD2; v_gene: TRBV5-1; abundance: .; j_gene: TRBJ2-3; CDR3aa: CASSLETSGRAWYTQYF; CDR3nt: TGCGCCAGCAGCCTGGAGACTAGCGGGAGGGCCTGGTATACGCAGTATTTT
d_gene: TRBD2; v_gene: TRBV2; abundance: many; j_gene: TRBJ2-7; CDR3aa: CASSERGGAYEQYF; CDR3nt: TGTGCCAGCAGTGAACGCGGGGGAGCCTACGAGCAGTACTTC
d_gene: .; v_gene: TRBV7-2; abundance: .; j_gene: TRBJ1-6; CDR3aa: CASSPRTGSPLHF; CDR3nt: TGTGCCAGCAGCCCCCGTACGGGTTCACCCCTCCACTTT
d_gene: .; v_gene: TRBV4-3; abundance: .; j_gene: TRBJ1-1; CDR3aa: CASSPSWGTEAFF; CDR3nt: TGCGCCAGCAGCCCCTCGTGGGGCACTGAAGCTTTCTTT
d_gene: .; v_gene: TRBV7-2; abundance: .; j_gene: TRBJ2-1; CDR3aa: CASSLDRKTYNEQFF; CDR3nt: TGTGCCAGCAGCTTAGACAGAAAAACCTACAATGAGCAGTTCTTC